Following are 21 T cell receptor beta chains from one sample sequenced in a study of T cells in Graves' hyperthyroidism and ophthalmopathy. The TCR beta CDR3 regions underwent amplification using RNA transcripts as the source. The HTBI set primed first-round TCR CDR3 RT-PCR. TCRdb re-derived calls from the multiplex PCR reads in MiXCR, one entry per CDR3 protein. The sample consists of about 570,000 distinct CDR3 sequences, around 46% of them appearing once. The specimen sequenced was peripheral blood or thyroid tissue (not recorded which). The receptors shown here come from an adult woman with Graves' disease, either hyperthyroidism or ophthalmopathy (not recorded which).

The chain couples TRBV7-2 to TRBJ1-2, with D perhaps TRBD1 (5 bases). Trimming removed 4 bases at V and 7 bases at J, with 19 bases between. This CDR3 is built from 15 residues. CDR1 and CDR2 from the germline V gene are SGHTA and FQGNSA. As DNA, the CDR3 is TGTGCCAGCAGCTCTAGTACGGGGGAGAGGAGTGGCTACACCTTC. This codes for CASSSSTGERSGYTF.

V usage is TRBV20-1 and J usage is TRBJ1-1, with 8 positions matching TRBD1. CDR3 length: 13 amino acids. Germline V gene lookup returns CDR1 DFQATT and CDR2 SNEGSKA (reference sequence). After removal of 0 bases from V and 7 bases from J, the junction contained 4 bases not matched to a gene. The DNA for the CDR3 is TGCAGTGCTAGAGACGGGACAGGCGGTGAAGCTTTCTTT. Encoded protein: CSARDGTGGEAFF.

This sequence joins TRBV10-3 and TRBJ1-1; D is possibly TRBD1 (5 bases). Trimming pared 0 bases from V and 1 base from J, leaving 9 bases between. CDR1 and CDR2 (germline): ENHRY, SYGVKD. This CDR3 has 15 residues. CDR3: CAISESPGPNTEAFF. The CDR3 DNA reads as TGTGCCATCAGTGAGTCCCCGGGACCGAACACTGAAGCTTTCTTT.

Remarks on this clonotype: A clone one base away is much larger, so this may be a read error. The chain combines TRBV15 with TRBJ2-7, with 11 bases matching TRBD2. There are 16 residues in the CDR3. Germline assignment: CDR1 LNHNV and CDR2 YYDKDF (reference sequence). CDR3 in amino acids: CATSRDRSGRAYGQYF. The CDR3 DNA reads as TGTGCCACCAGCAGAGACCGTAGCGGGAGGGCCTACGGGCAGTACTTC.

There are many counts of this clonotype. The CDR3 is CASSLDRITYEQYF. The CDR3 coding sequence is TGTGCCAGCAGCTTGGACAGGATTACCTACGAGCAGTACTTC. The J gene is TRBJ2-7, the V gene TRBV5-6; perhaps TRBD1 as D (5 bases). The CDR3 runs 14 residues. V was trimmed by 0 bases and J by 2 bases, leaving 9 bases between them. Germline loops: CDR1 SGHDT, CDR2 YYEEEE.

CDR3 in DNA: TGTGCCAGCAGCAGGTACTCCTACAATGAGCAGTTCTTC. Translation: CASSRYSYNEQFF. This sequence joins TRBV9 and TRBJ2-1, with unresolved D. The length of the CDR3 is 13 residues. Trimming stripped 4 bases from V and 0 bases from J, with 5 bases between. Germline V gene sequence: CDR1 SGDLS, CDR2 YYNGEE.

This clonotype appeared many times. V and J are TRBV4-2 and TRBJ2-5; D gene ambiguous. CDR3 size: 15 residues. V gave up 0 bases and J gave up 5 bases, with 13 bases separating them. CDR1 is LGHNA, CDR2 YNFKEQ, per germline. The CDR3 nucleotides are TGTGCCAGCAGCCAAGAGGCTAATGGTTTGGAGACCCAGTACTTC. Its translation: CASSQEANGLETQYF.

V and J are TRBV7-9 and TRBJ2-5, with D unclear. V was pared by 5 bases and J by 5 bases, with 15 bases between. This CDR3 has 14 residues. The germline CDR1 and CDR2 sequences are SEHNR and FQNEAQ (reference sequence). CDR3 nucleotides: TGTGCCAGCAGCCCTACCCTGATGGGGGAGACCCAGTACTTC. This codes for CASSPTLMGETQYF.

This clonotype was picked up many times. The genes are TRBV20-1 and TRBJ2-7; D not resolved. Germline lookup yields CDR1 DFQATT and CDR2 SNEGSKA (reference sequence). The CDR3 totals 15 residues. Trimming pared 0 bases from V and 4 bases from J, leaving 16 bases between. The CDR3 DNA is TGCAGTGCTAGAGAATCGCAGTTTGCGACATACGAGCAGTACTTC. Translation: CSARESQFATYEQYF.

Many counts were recorded for this clonotype. The chain has TRBV7-9 and TRBJ1-1; maybe TRBD1 (5 bases). CDR1 SEHNR and CDR2 FQNEAQ come from the germline V gene (reference sequence). The CDR3 extends over 12 amino acids. Trimming shortened V by 6 bases and J by 4 bases, and 9 bases separated the two germline ends. The CDR3 DNA is TGTGCCAGCAGTCGGGGGTTCACTGAAGCTTTCTTT. Protein sequence: CASSRGFTEAFF.

This clonotype was observed many times. The chain recombines TRBV28 with TRBJ1-1, with a possible D match to TRBD1 (6 bases). The CDR3 contains 11 residues. CDR1 and CDR2 (germline): MDHEN, SYDVKM. Trimming stripped 3 bases from V and 11 bases from J, with 10 bases between. CDR3 coding DNA: TGTGCCAGCAGTTTGTACAGGGACGCTTTCTTT. Protein product: CASSLYRDAFF. Drawing the rest from reference TRBV28 and TRBJ1-1, the complete variable domain is DVKVTQSSRYLVKRTGEKVFLECVQDMDHENMFWYRQDPGLGLRLIYFSYDVKMKEKGDIPEGYSVSREKKERFSLILESASTNQTSMYLCASSLYRDAFFGQGTRLTVV.

V gene TRBV19 combines with J gene TRBJ2-7; D possibly corresponds to TRBD1 (6 bases). The CDR3 is 14 residues long. V was clipped by 2 bases and J by 2 bases, with 10 bases between them. CDR1 LNHDA and CDR2 SQIVND come from the germline V gene (reference sequence). CDR3 region: CASSITTGTYEQYF. For the CDR3, the DNA is TGTGCCAGTAGTATAACGACAGGTACCTACGAGCAGTACTTC.

The chain carries TRBV11-2 and TRBJ2-5; a possible D gene is TRBD1 (6 bases). Between the trimmed V and J ends, which lost 6 bases and 5 bases, there was a span of 13 bases. This CDR3 region has 13 residues. Germline V gene sequence: CDR1 SGHAT, CDR2 FQNNGV. The chain's CDR3 is CASSPITGETQYF. As DNA, the CDR3 is TGTGCCAGCAGTCCAATCACAGGGGAGACCCAGTACTTC. The entire variable domain, with the rest obtained from reference TRBV11-2 and TRBJ2-5, is as follows: EAGVAQSPRYKIIEKRQSVAFWCNPISGHATLYWYQQILGQGPKLLIQFQNNGVVDDSQLPKDRFSAERLKGVDSTLKIQPAKLEDSAVYLCASSPITGETQYFGPGTRLLVL.

This clonotype was detected many times. The chain joins TRBV4-1 to TRBJ1-1, with D unclear. The CDR3 length is 15 residues. Trimming shortened V by 1 base and J by 1 base, and 10 bases separated the two germline ends. Germline V gene lookup returns CDR1 MGHRA and CDR2 YSYEKL. The CDR3 loop reads CASSQVRKGNTEAFF. The CDR3 nucleotides read TGCGCCAGCAGCCAAGTACGGAAAGGGAACACTGAAGCTTTCTTT.

The V call is TRBV7-9, the J call TRBJ1-1; 7 bases line up with TRBD1. This CDR3 is built from 15 residues. CDR1 is SEHNR and CDR2 is FQNEAQ in the germline V gene (reference sequence). V dropped 5 bases and J dropped 5; count of bases not matched to a gene: 11. This CDR3 is CASSPPQGLGTEAFF. DNA for the CDR3: TGTGCCAGCAGCCCCCCACAGGGGTTGGGGACTGAAGCTTTCTTT.

V is TRBV2 and J is TRBJ2-7; D not certain. The CDR3 has 15 amino acids. V lost 4 bases to trimming and J lost 0 bases, with 13 bases between them. CDR1 and CDR2 (germline): SNHLY, FYNNEI. CDR3 sequence reads: CASSVDTGSSYEQYF. The CDR3 DNA follows: TGTGCCAGCAGTGTTGACACTGGAAGCTCCTACGAGCAGTACTTC.

This clonotype has ten or more counts. The V and J genes are TRBV12-3 or TRBV12-4 and TRBJ1-1; D ambiguous. V lost 6 bases and J lost 5, with 10 bases in between. CDR3 length: 12 residues. CDR3 amino acids: CASRPKGTEAFF. DNA for the CDR3: TGTGCCAGCAGACCGAAGGGTACTGAAGCTTTCTTT.

There are many counts of this clonotype. The rearrangement uses TRBV5-1 and TRBJ2-2; 9 bases match TRBD2. The V and J ends lost 4 bases and 4 bases, in that order; junction bases with no gene match: 5. Germline V gives CDR1 SGHRS, CDR2 YFSETQ. This CDR3 is 15 amino acids long. As DNA, the CDR3 is TGCGCCAGCAGCGATAGCGGGAGTTCCACCGGGGAGCTGTTTTTT. Translation gives CASSDSGSSTGELFF.

Regarding this clonotype: A read error may explain this, as a much larger clone is one base away. J is TRBJ2-7 and V is TRBV5-1, with a possible D match to TRBD1 (5 bases). The CDR3 spans 15 residues. Trimming removed 4 bases from V and 3 bases from J, with 17 bases in between. Germline CDR1 and CDR2: SGHRS and YFSETQ. The CDR3 is CASSRTSKGRYEQYF. DNA of the CDR3: TGCGCCAGCAGCAGGACGAGCAAGGGGCGCTACGAGCAGTACTTC.

In its sample, this clonotype was seen many times. The chain recombines TRBV19 with TRBJ1-1, with TRBD1 as a possible D gene (6 bases). Germline CDR1 reads LNHDA; CDR2 reads SQIVND (reference sequence). Trimming cost V 8 bases and J 7 bases, with 14 bases left between them. The CDR3 has 12 amino acids. CDR3 DNA: TGTGCCAGTCGGGACATCCGCGGTGAAGCTTTCTTT. Amino acid sequence: CASRDIRGEAFF.

V gene TRBV30 combines with J gene TRBJ1-3; D ambiguous. The CDR3 has 10 residues. Germline assignment: CDR1 GTSNPN and CDR2 SVGIG (reference sequence). With 8 bases removed from V and 4 bases from J, the gap between germline ends came to 6 bases. The DNA for the CDR3 is TGTGCCGCGGGAGGAAACACCATATATTTT. Its protein is CAAGGNTIYF.